This T cell receptor beta chain is from a study of beta chain features in type 1 diabetes. Study background: Over all samples combined, some 110 million sorted cells were examined.

Sequencing targeted expressed TCRB transcripts, as all isolated RNA had been reverse transcribed. The repertoire was sequenced with immunoSEQ multiplex PCR; TCRdb's copy has only in-frame clones and lacks some. Of 300,000 to 450,000 clones in the sample, roughly 13% were seen once. This clone showed up just a few times. The antigen remains undetermined. The CDR3 totals 13 residues. The germline gives CDR1 SGHTA, CDR2 FQGNSA. V shed 5 bases and J 5 bases; nucleotides not matched to a gene: 5. Study observations and caveats: Significant though moderate, a shortening of TCRB CDR3s appeared in all four CD4+ subsets of Type 1 diabetes patients. Insertion counts at VDJ junctions were lower in type 1 diabetes patients, who also showed more deletions there.

This clonotype was sampled from a young woman with type 1 diabetes. Specimen: naive CD4+ T cells from blood. This sequence joins TRBV7-2 and TRBJ2-7; 8 bases map to TRBD1. The CDR3 DNA reads TGTGCCAGCAGCGTGACAGGGGTTAACGAGCAGTACTTC. It is translated as CASSVTGVNEQYF.